The 25 T cell receptor beta chains reported below all come from one sample, sequenced in a study of T cell changes during pregnancy in multiple sclerosis. Generated by immunoSEQ multiplex PCR, the TCRdb table keeps only in-frame clones and is missing some. The table records approximately 79,000 clones, 90% to 95% of them present only once. This specimen consisted of peripheral blood, obtained in the second trimester of pregnancy. Source of these receptors: a female donor in good health, enrolled as a control in a pregnancy study.

This rearrangement joins TRBV13 to TRBJ2-2; 7 bases agree with TRBD2. The CDR3 covers 13 residues. V dropped 4 bases and J dropped 4; count of bases not matched to a gene: 0. CDR1 is PRHDT, CDR2 FYEKMQ, per germline (reference sequence). CDR3 nucleotide sequence: TGTGCCAGCAGCTGGGGGGGCACCGGGGAGCTGTTTTTT. Translating gives CASSWGGTGELFF. The entire variable domain, with the rest obtained from reference TRBV13 and TRBJ2-2, is as follows: AAGVIQSPRHLIKEKRETATLKCYPIPRHDTVYWYQQGPGQDPQFLISFYEKMQSDKGSIPDRFSAQQFSDYHSELNMSSLELGDSALYFCASSWGGTGELFFGEGSRLTVL.

This clone was recorded once. The chain recombines TRBV4-3 with TRBJ2-4; 7 bases are a match to TRBD2. This CDR3 comprises 16 residues. V dropped 5 bases and J dropped 2; count of bases not matched to a gene: 9. Germline V gene sequence: CDR1 LGHNA, CDR2 YSLEER. The DNA of the CDR3 is TGCGCCAGCAGCTCCAGTGGAAGCGGGACCAAAAACATTCAGTACTTC. It encodes CASSSSGSGTKNIQYF.

A remark on this clone: Different DNA sequences within this sample yield the same CDR3. This chain uses TRBV19 with TRBJ1-1; TRBD1 matches at 8 bases. Germline CDR1 reads LNHDA; CDR2 reads SQIVND (reference sequence). This CDR3 spans 12 amino acids. With 6 bases clipped from V and 3 bases from J, the junction kept 0 bases outside the gene matches. DNA for the CDR3: TGTGCCAGTAGGGACAGGGACACTGAAGCTTTCTTT. Encoded protein: CASRDRDTEAFF.

The sample holds one count of this clone. The chain recombines TRBV25-1 with TRBJ1-2; D may be TRBD1 (6 bases). This CDR3 comprises 16 residues. CDR1 MGHDK and CDR2 SYGVNS come from the germline V gene. The germline V and J ends were trimmed by 4 bases and 4 bases, with 19 bases remaining between them. For the CDR3, the DNA is TGTGCCAGCAGTGGGGAAGGGAACAGGGCCGGCTATGGCTACACCTTC. Its translation: CASSGEGNRAGYGYTF.

The count of this clone is one. The DNA of the CDR3 is TGCGCCAGCAGCTTCGGTGGAACTAATGAAAAACTGTTTTTT. Protein product: CASSFGGTNEKLFF. The chain joins TRBV5-1 to TRBJ1-4, with no clear D. This CDR3 is 14 amino acids long. Trimming left V 2 bases short and J 1 base short, with 6 bases between. Germline V gives CDR1 SGHRS, CDR2 YFSETQ.

This chain links TRBV7-2 with TRBJ2-3; 10 bases match TRBD2. Germline V CDR1 and CDR2: SGHTA, FQGNSA. The CDR3 covers 16 residues. V was pared by 5 bases and J by 1 base, with 6 bases of the junction left unmatched. CDR3 protein: CASSPRTSGGTDTQYF. The DNA for the CDR3 is TGTGCCAGCAGCCCGCGAACTAGCGGGGGCACAGATACGCAGTATTTT.

J is TRBJ2-7 and V is TRBV4-2, with 11 bases identical to TRBD2. The length of the CDR3 is 19 residues. With V trimmed by 4 bases and J by 3 bases, 17 bases remained unmatched. Germline CDR1 is LGHNA and CDR2 is YNFKEQ. The CDR3 region is CASSPQPQTSGGFHYEQYF. In DNA form, the CDR3 reads TGTGCCAGCAGCCCCCAACCGCAAACTAGCGGGGGCTTTCACTACGAGCAGTACTTC.

The chain couples TRBV15 to TRBJ2-7; TRBD1 matches 11 bases. Unmatched junction bases numbered 13, after V lost 5 bases and J lost 4 bases. The V gene's germline CDR1 is LNHNV and CDR2 YYDKDF (reference sequence). The CDR3 consists of 17 residues. CDR3 sequence (DNA): TGTGCCACCAGCGCCCAAATACCGGGACAGGGGGGATACGAGCAGTACTTC. As protein: CATSAQIPGQGGYEQYF.

The chain has TRBV7-2 and TRBJ1-3, with TRBD1 as a possible D gene (5 bases). Between the trimmed V and J ends, which lost 4 bases and 2 bases, there was a span of 12 bases. The CDR3 covers 15 residues. Looked up from germline, CDR1 is SGHTA and CDR2 is FQGNSA. DNA for the CDR3: TGTGCCAGCAGCTCCCGCGGGGGTGCTGGAAACACCATATATTTT. Amino acids: CASSSRGGAGNTIYF. Complete variable domain (other parts from reference TRBV7-2 and TRBJ1-3): GAGVSQSPSNKVTEKGKDVELRCDPISGHTALYWYRQSLGQGLEFLIYFQGNSAPDKSGLPSDRFSAERTGGSVSTLTIQRTQQEDSAVYLCASSSRGGAGNTIYFGEGSWLTVV.

The chain joins TRBV9 to TRBJ1-5, with 9 positions matching TRBD1. Germline trimming cut 3 bases from V and 6 bases from J; bases unmatched to any gene: 4. The CDR3 covers 14 residues. Germline CDR1 SGDLS, CDR2 YYNGEE. The CDR3 reads CASSGGQGSQPQHF. The CDR3 DNA follows: TGTGCCAGCAGCGGCGGACAGGGGAGTCAGCCCCAGCATTTT. The whole variable domain, remainder taken from reference TRBV9 and TRBJ1-5, is DSGVTQTPKHLITATGQRVTLRCSPRSGDLSVYWYQQSLDQGLQFLIQYYNGEERAKGNILERFSAQQFPDLHSELNLSSLELGDSALYFCASSGGQGSQPQHFGDGTRLSIL.

The gene calls are TRBV30 and TRBJ1-4; possible D gene TRBD1, 6 bases. Per the germline V gene, CDR1 is GTSNPN and CDR2 is SVGIG (reference sequence). Deletions cut 2 bases from V and 0 bases from J, with 13 bases between. The CDR3 runs to 16 residues. The CDR3 sequence is CAWSLGQSTTNEKLFF. CDR3 nucleotides: TGTGCCTGGAGTCTCGGACAGAGCACAACTAATGAAAAACTGTTTTTT.

The J gene is TRBJ2-7, the V gene TRBV29-1; 7 bases are shared with TRBD1. The V segment lost 6 bases and the J segment 3 bases; nucleotides outside the gene matches: 8. CDR3 length: 13 amino acids. Germline values: CDR1 SQVTM, CDR2 ANQGSEA. CDR3 loop: CSVVPGQHYEQYF. Written as DNA, the CDR3 is TGCAGCGTCGTCCCGGGACAGCACTACGAGCAGTACTTC.

This clone was seen just once. The chain couples TRBV19 to TRBJ2-1; 8 bases are a match to TRBD2. Germline V gives CDR1 LNHDA, CDR2 SQIVND (reference sequence). There are 16 residues in the CDR3. V shed 3 bases, J shed 0 bases, and the junction held 4 bases outside the gene matches. The CDR3, as DNA: TGTGCCAGTAGTATCTGGAGCGGGAGCTCCTACAATGAGCAGTTCTTC. This encodes CASSIWSGSSYNEQFF.

The V and J genes are TRBV2 and TRBJ1-5; TRBD1 aligns across 10 bases. This CDR3 comprises 14 residues. Germline V gene sequence: CDR1 SNHLY, CDR2 FYNNEI. With 7 bases clipped from V and 6 bases from J, the junction kept 6 bases outside the gene matches. DNA for the CDR3: TGTGCCAGCACCCCCGGGACAGGGGTTCAGCCCCAGCATTTT. Encoded protein: CASTPGTGVQPQHF. Full variable domain (rest looked up from reference TRBV2 and TRBJ1-5): EPEVTQTPSHQVTQMGQEVILRCVPISNHLYFYWYRQILGQKVEFLVSFYNNEISEKSEIFDDQFSVERPDGSNFTLKIRSTKLEDSAMYFCASTPGTGVQPQHFGDGTRLSIL.

The V gene is TRBV27, the J gene TRBJ2-1; TRBD1 matches at 8 bases. The V gene's germline CDR1 is MNHEY and CDR2 SMNVEV (reference sequence). This CDR3 has 16 residues. V lost 4 bases and J lost 5; bases outside the gene matches: 10. CDR3 sequence reads: CASSSPGTGPNNEQFF. The CDR3 DNA reads TGTGCCAGCAGTTCCCCCGGGACAGGCCCTAACAATGAGCAGTTCTTC.

The chain joins TRBV7-9 to TRBJ1-1; weak D call: TRBD1 (6 bases). V lost 4 bases to trimming and J lost 7 bases, with 16 bases between them. Germline V gene sequence: CDR1 SEHNR, CDR2 FQNEAQ (reference sequence). This CDR3 has 14 residues. The CDR3 DNA is TGTGCCAGCAGCTCACCTGGGGGCAGCAGTGAAGCTTTCTTT. Translated: CASSSPGGSSEAFF.

V gene TRBV2 combines with J gene TRBJ2-7; 11 bases are a match to TRBD1. CDR3 length: 16 residues. The germline CDR1 and CDR2 sequences are SNHLY and FYNNEI. The ends lost 7 bases at V and 5 bases at J; junction bases unmatched: 13. The CDR3 DNA reads TGTGCCAGCACCACGGGACAGGGGGTCTTTGGGAACGAGCAGTACTTC. Its translation: CASTTGQGVFGNEQYF.

The gene calls are TRBV5-5 and TRBJ2-3; D might be TRBD1 (5 bases). Germline values: CDR1 SGHKS, CDR2 YYEKEE (reference sequence). The CDR3 sequence is 16 residues long. V was shortened by 6 bases and J by 2 bases, with 19 bases between the two germline ends. In nucleotides, the CDR3 is TGTGCCAGCAAGCTTGGATTGGTACAGGCCACAGATACGCAGTATTTT. Its protein is CASKLGLVQATDTQYF.

The genes are TRBV7-8 and TRBJ1-3, with D unclear. The germline gives CDR1 SGHVS, CDR2 FQNEAQ. V was trimmed by 6 bases and J by 0 bases, leaving 9 bases between them. CDR3 length: 14 residues. The CDR3 reads CASSFIGSGNTIYF. The DNA for the CDR3 is TGTGCCAGCAGTTTCATCGGCTCTGGAAACACCATATATTTT.

This chain joins TRBV4-2 and TRBJ2-3; 9 nucleotides line up with TRBD2. The germline V gene has CDR1 LGHNA and CDR2 YNFKEQ. V lost 0 bases, J lost 7 bases, and 11 bases stayed unmatched. The CDR3 extends over 17 amino acids. The CDR3, as DNA: TGTGCCAGCAGCCAAGAAATAGGGCGGGGGGGCCAATATACGCAGTATTTT. Its protein is CASSQEIGRGGQYTQYF.

In nucleotides, the CDR3 is TGCGCCAGCAGCTTGAGCAGGGACAATGAGCAGTTCTTC. Encoded protein: CASSLSRDNEQFF. V and J are TRBV5-1 and TRBJ2-1; possibly TRBD1 for D (5 bases). V was pared by 1 base and J by 5 bases, with 7 bases between. In germline, CDR1 is SGHRS, CDR2 YFSETQ. The CDR3 has 13 amino acids.

The rearrangement links TRBV7-9 to TRBJ2-7; D not resolved. From germline, CDR1 is SEHNR and CDR2 FQNEAQ (reference sequence). Trimming removed 5 bases at V and 1 base at J, with 15 bases between. CDR3 length: 15 residues. The DNA for the CDR3 is TGTGCCAGCAGCATTCCAACTTTCGGGTCCTACGAGCAGTACTTC. It specifies CASSIPTFGSYEQYF.

This clone was picked up one time. The rearrangement joins TRBV2 to TRBJ2-1, with 7 nucleotides matching TRBD2. The CDR3 has 16 residues. V was pared by 2 bases and J by 5 bases, with 9 bases of the junction left unmatched. CDR1 and CDR2 (germline): SNHLY, FYNNEI. The DNA of the CDR3 is TGTGCCAGCAGTGAAAATGAGTCTAGCGGAAACAATGAGCAGTTCTTC. Translating gives CASSENESSGNNEQFF.

This chain connects TRBV7-9 to TRBJ2-7; 9 nucleotides align to TRBD1. The CDR3 is 15 amino acids. CDR1 and CDR2 (germline): SEHNR, FQNEAQ (reference sequence). With V trimmed by 6 bases and J by 2 bases, 8 bases remained unmatched. As DNA, the CDR3 is TGTGCCAGCAGTTCCCGGGACAGGGACCCCTACGAGCAGTACTTC. Protein sequence: CASSSRDRDPYEQYF.

The chain combines TRBV18 with TRBJ1-2; D might be TRBD1 (5 bases). Germline V lookup: CDR1 KGHSH, CDR2 LQKENI. The CDR3 has 16 residues. Trimming took 2 bases from V and 4 from J, leaving 17 bases between them. This chain's CDR3 is CASSPSAGPSGYGYTF. CDR3 DNA sequence: TGTGCCAGCTCACCAAGCGCGGGACCCTCAGGCTATGGCTACACCTTC.